A selection of T cell receptor beta chains follows, all from one sample in a study of cytomegalovirus exposure and HLA in healthy donors. Libraries were prepared by immunoSEQ multiplex PCR; TCRdb keeps only in-frame clonotypes and omits some of them. The table lists more than 95,000 clones, 81% of them singletons, with 1.8% in the top ten. The specimen sequenced was PBMCs. The receptor source for this set is a man between 18 and 29 years old in good health and CMV-seronegative. CDR3s include the opening cysteine and the closing phenylalanine or tryptophan. Each record gives: V gene, CDR3 length, CDR3 protein.

TRBV19 | 14 | CASSIAGNNYGYTF
TRBV4-3 | 15 | CASSQDGQGRGPLHF
TRBV7-8 | 16 | CASSPQTGGVGYGYTF
TRBV7-3 | 16 | CASSILAGFSTDTQYF
TRBV28 | 17 | CASSPHQGVTSYNEQFF
TRBV13 | 15 | CASSFAGQGHNEQFF
TRBV6-5 | 14 | CASSRQGFETEAFF
TRBV7-8 | 16 | CASSSRTSGGASEQFF
TRBV28 | 15 | CATVRAGGWQETQYF
TRBV6-5 | 15 | CASSYGLAGDYEQYF
TRBV13 | 15 | CASSERGTNTGELFF
TRBV10-3 | 17 | CAISEEGSGGAVVRAFF
TRBV10-1 | 14 | CASSGGTAYNEQFF
TRBV7-9 | 16 | CASTRGTGSNTGELFF
TRBV10-3 | 15 | CAISEWAGDNEKLFF
TRBV10-3 | 13 | CATGTGAGDTQYF
TRBV5-5 | 14 | CASSLLDSGNTIYF
TRBV10-1 | 12 | CASSDSSYEQYF
TRBV2 | 14 | CASRVRDRAYEQYF
TRBV10-2 | 15 | CASCRVTSPRNIQYF
TRBV18 | 17 | CASSPTQGWEYNSPLHF
TRBV6-5 | 15 | CASSRDGSSGNTIYF
TRBV7-3 | 17 | CASSLRAGTTYFHEQFF
TRBV5-4 | 17 | CASSLLFPQGSYNEQFF
TRBV9 | 14 | CASSVGEREDEQYF
TRBV19 | 16 | CASSITGSQPSSEQYF
TRBV7-9 | 15 | CASSLGTGENSPLHF
TRBV5-1 | 14 | CASSATGAPGEAFF
TRBV10-2 | 12 | CASSDPGGGYTF
TRBV10-3 | 15 | CAISGTGTISYEQYF
TRBV5-1 | 12 | CASSLTDYGYTF
TRBV10-3 | 15 | CAISPGWSSYNEQFF
TRBV7-2 | 14 | CASSLLGGEAPLHF